This T cell receptor (beta chain) was recovered during a study of blood T cell repertoires in COVID-19. Germline-derived CDR1 and CDR2 are MNHEY and SVGEGT. With 6 bases clipped from V and 7 bases from J, the junction kept 13 bases outside the gene matches. This CDR3 spans 17 amino acids. Repertoires were generated with immunoSEQ multiplex PCR, while TCRdb's copy carries only in-frame clones and drops some. The data contain around 150,000 clones, over 70% of them singletons. This chain joins TRBV6-2 or TRBV6-3 and TRBJ1-6; 9 nucleotides align to TRBD1. The clonotype was recovered from a man aged 65-85 years with acute or convalescent COVID-19. What was sequenced was peripheral blood. The CDR3 region is CASSPSLRQGGNSPLHF. CDR3 nucleotides: TGTGCCAGCAGCCCTAGCCTGAGACAGGGGGGGAATTCACCCCTCCACTTT.